The 20 T cell receptor beta chains listed next were all sequenced from one sample in a study of shared clonotypes between healthy human individuals. In the naive CD8 group, cells lacked CD45RO and were positively selected for CCR7, so terminally differentiated effector memory CD45RA+ cells were left out. Here immunoSEQ multiplex PCR was the method, and the copy in TCRdb shows in-frame clones only, minus some. The sample lists about 580,000 clones, roughly 98% seen once, with roughly 0.29% in the top ten. The sequenced sample was naive CD8+ T cells sorted from blood. These receptors were obtained from a young man in good health.

The CDR3 sequence is CVTRGVYEQYF. The CDR3 DNA follows: TGTGTCACCCGTGGGGTCTACGAGCAGTACTTC. The chain links TRBV6-1 to TRBJ2-7; no reliable D call. This CDR3 comprises 11 residues. Germline values: CDR1 MNHNS, CDR2 SASEGT.

The V gene is TRBV5-1, the J gene TRBJ2-7; D is tentatively TRBD1 or TRBD2 (5 bases each). With 0 bases removed from V and 4 bases from J, the gap between germline ends came to 11 bases. CDR1 is SGHRS and CDR2 is YFSETQ in the germline V gene. The CDR3 spans 14 residues. CDR3 region: CASSLGDDGYEQYF. CDR3 sequence (DNA): TGCGCCAGCAGCTTGGGGGACGATGGTTACGAGCAGTACTTC.

A word on this clone: One end of the junction is discordant with germline, which a read error may explain. The sample contains more than one DNA sequence encoding this CDR3. The chain joins TRBV10-3 to TRBJ1-2; D is ambiguous. This CDR3 contains 13 residues. Germline values: CDR1 ENHRY, CDR2 SYGVKD. CDR3 sequence: CAIYKEREYGYTF. The CDR3 DNA is TGCGCCATCTACAAAGAGAGGGAGTATGGCTACACCTTC.

CDR3 amino acids: CASSYSIDNEQFF. The CDR3 nucleotides read TGTGCCAGCAGTTACTCGATAGACAATGAGCAGTTCTTC. The chain has TRBV6-5 and TRBJ2-1; D unresolved. CDR3 length: 13 residues. The ends were cut back, 0 bases at V and 5 bases at J, with 5 bases in the middle. Germline CDR1 reads MNHEY; CDR2 reads SVGAGI.

The chain carries TRBV5-1 and TRBJ2-7; TRBD2 aligns across 11 bases. Per the germline V gene, CDR1 is SGHRS and CDR2 is YFSETQ. V shed 1 base and J 4 bases; nucleotides not matched to a gene: 4. The CDR3 loop spans 15 amino acids. The CDR3 coding sequence is TGCGCCAGCAGCTTGATAGCGGGAGGGGTATACGAGCAGTACTTC. Encoded protein: CASSLIAGGVYEQYF.

The rearrangement links TRBV4-1 to TRBJ2-7; TRBD1 aligns across 9 bases. Trimming cost V 0 bases and J 5 bases; bases outside gene matches: 11. CDR1 and CDR2 from the germline V gene are MGHRA and YSYEKL. CDR3 length: 17 residues. The CDR3 nucleotides read TGCGCCAGCAGCCAAGATTCCTCGGGACAGGGTCTTAACGAGCAGTACTTC. It specifies CASSQDSSGQGLNEQYF.

The rearrangement joins TRBV7-9 to TRBJ1-2; D not certain. This CDR3 is 14 amino acids long. Trimming removed 7 bases from V and 6 bases from J, with 18 bases in between. From germline, CDR1 is SEHNR and CDR2 FQNEAQ (reference sequence). The CDR3 sequence: CASTHWASLNGYTF. Here the CDR3 DNA reads TGTGCCAGCACTCATTGGGCTTCCTTGAATGGCTACACCTTC. Full variable domain (rest looked up from reference TRBV7-9 and TRBJ1-2): DTGVSQNPRHKITKRGQNVTFRCDPISEHNRLYWYRQTLGQGPEFLTYFQNEAQLEKSRLLSDRFSAERPKGSFSTLEIQRTEQGDSAMYLCASTHWASLNGYTFGSGTRLTVV.

The CDR3 is CAWSFGVTTDTQYF. CDR3 sequence (DNA): TGTGCCTGGAGTTTTGGGGTGACGACAGATACGCAGTATTTT. V and J are TRBV30 and TRBJ2-3, with D uncertain. Germline V CDR1 and CDR2: GTSNPN, SVGIG (reference sequence). V was clipped by 2 bases and J by 3 bases, with 12 bases between them. The CDR3 is made up of 14 amino acids.

The chain links TRBV29-1 to TRBJ2-7; TRBD2 matches 7 bases. Germline lookup yields CDR1 SQVTM and CDR2 ANQGSEA. This CDR3 is built from 13 residues. J gave up 3 bases and V 5 bases, and 7 bases lay outside the gene matches. In DNA form, the CDR3 reads TGCAGCGTTTTCGTCGAGCGGGACTACGAGCAGTACTTC. It yields the protein CSVFVERDYEQYF.

The chain joins TRBV1 to TRBJ2-7; no DNA check was done on the table's D call, TRBD2. TRBV1 is a recognized pseudogene. There are 16 residues in the CDR3. CDR3 DNA: TGCACCAGCAGCCACCCATCCGGGACTAGCTGGTACGAGCAGTACTTC. Its translation: CTSSHPSGTSWYEQYF.

V gene TRBV27 combines with J gene TRBJ1-5; 8 nucleotides align to TRBD1. CDR3 length equals 13 residues. CDR1 and CDR2 (germline): MNHEY, SMNVEV (reference sequence). J lost 9 bases, V lost 3 bases, and 4 bases had no gene match. The CDR3 here is CASSLDRVAPQHF. CDR3 DNA: TGTGCCAGCAGTTTGGACAGGGTTGCGCCCCAGCATTTT.

This chain uses TRBV27 with TRBJ2-7, with TRBD2 identical over 8 bases. CDR1 is MNHEY and CDR2 is SMNVEV in the germline V gene (reference sequence). This CDR3 comprises 14 residues. V shed 10 bases and J 5 bases; nucleotides not matched to a gene: 13. The CDR3 region is CATGDGGAIHEQYF. CDR3 sequence (DNA): TGTGCCACCGGTGACGGGGGGGCTATCCACGAGCAGTACTTC.

The chain couples TRBV7-9 to TRBJ2-7; D may be TRBD2 (6 bases). V was clipped by 0 bases and J by 2 bases, with 17 bases between them. Germline V gene data show CDR1 as SEHNR and CDR2 as FQNEAQ (reference sequence). The CDR3 is made up of 17 amino acids. DNA of the CDR3: TGTGCCAGCAGCTTAGCTCTCGGTCGGCGGGGAGCCTACGAGCAGTACTTC. It encodes CASSLALGRRGAYEQYF. Supplemented by reference TRBV7-9 and TRBJ2-7, the full variable domain reads DTGVSQNPRHKITKRGQNVTFRCDPISEHNRLYWYRQTLGQGPEFLTYFQNEAQLEKSRLLSDRFSAERPKGSFSTLEIQRTEQGDSAMYLCASSLALGRRGAYEQYFGPGTRLTVT.

This clone has a single count. The genes are TRBV15 and TRBJ2-7, with 7 bases that match TRBD2. CDR1 is LNHNV and CDR2 is YYDKDF in the germline V gene (reference sequence). The CDR3 is 15 residues long. J was trimmed by 3 bases and V by 6 bases; bases with no gene match: 11. The CDR3 loop is CATRLTWDYNYEQYF. CDR3 coding DNA: TGTGCCACCAGACTAACCTGGGACTACAACTACGAGCAGTACTTC.

CDR3 nucleotide sequence: TGTGCCAGCAGTTGGCAGGGTCAAGTCACTGAAGCTTTCTTT. It codes for CASSWQGQVTEAFF. The chain carries TRBV6-5 and TRBJ1-1; a weak D match, TRBD1 (5 bases). Deletions cut 4 bases from V and 4 bases from J, with 13 bases between. Germline V gene lookup returns CDR1 MNHEY and CDR2 SVGAGI. The CDR3 totals 14 residues.

The V and J genes are TRBV7-3 and TRBJ2-5; a possible D gene is TRBD2 (5 bases). CDR3 length equals 16 residues. In germline, CDR1 is SGHTA, CDR2 FQGTGA. V lost 4 bases and J lost 1, with 16 bases in between. The CDR3 DNA is TGTGCCAGCAGCTCCCGGACCGGGATGGGCCAAGAGACCCAGTACTTC. As protein: CASSSRTGMGQETQYF.

The rearrangement joins TRBV7-8 to TRBJ1-1; D remains unclear. This CDR3 has 13 amino acids. In germline, CDR1 is SGHVS, CDR2 FQNEAQ. The germline V and J ends were trimmed by 5 bases and 4 bases, with 11 bases remaining between them. For the CDR3, the DNA is TGTGCCAGCAGCCGAACACGGATCACTGAAGCTTTCTTT. Protein: CASSRTRITEAFF.

The chain uses TRBV6-1 and TRBJ1-5; D unclear. Germline CDR1 and CDR2: MNHNS and SASEGT. The CDR3 extends over 13 amino acids. V shed 4 bases and J shed 6 bases, with 10 bases lying between them. CDR3 DNA: TGTGCCAGCAGTGCCGACTACGCTCAGCCCCAGCATTTT. As protein: CASSADYAQPQHF.

The gene calls are TRBV27 and TRBJ1-2, with a tentative D call TRBD1 (5 bases). CDR3 size: 14 residues. The germline gives CDR1 MNHEY, CDR2 SMNVEV (reference sequence). Trimming cost V 6 bases and J 7 bases, with 18 bases left between them. CDR3: CASSPQGRDAGYTF. The DNA for the CDR3 is TGTGCCAGCAGCCCCCAAGGCAGGGATGCTGGCTACACCTTC.

This clone was observed once. The CDR3 DNA reads TGTGCCAGTAGTTGGGACAGGGGAGGTCAGCCCCAGCATTTT. Protein sequence: CASSWDRGGQPQHF. The chain is built from TRBV19 and TRBJ1-5, with 10 bases fitting TRBD1. The CDR3 loop spans 14 amino acids. Trimming at V came to 5 bases and at J to 6 bases, leaving 4 bases not matched to a gene. Germline-derived CDR1 and CDR2 are LNHDA and SQIVND (reference sequence).